The T cell receptor beta chain described here comes from a study of cytomegalovirus exposure and HLA in healthy donors. As concerns this clone: The antigen is unknown.

13 Jbeta primers and 60 Vbeta primers were used for the PCR. The data were produced by immunoSEQ multiplex PCR, yet TCRdb's version contains in-frame clones alone and is incomplete. Its listing shows around 140,000 clones. Study results and caveats: For presence/absence analyses, sequencing depth was assumed to be roughly uniform across donors. A later analysis linked a missense variant in DCLRE1C to the trimming of TCR beta V and J genes.

The germline V gene has CDR1 PRHDT and CDR2 FYEKMQ (reference sequence). Trimming took off 1 base at V and 6 bases at J, with 15 bases between the two ends. CDR3 size: 15 residues. The gene calls are TRBV13 and TRBJ1-2; TRBD1 might be the D (5 bases). Sequenced material: PBMCs. The clonotype was recovered from a man aged 18 to 29 in good health and CMV-seronegative. The CDR3 is CASSLAGQGKDGYTF. The DNA for the CDR3 is TGTGCCAGCAGCTTAGCAGGGCAGGGAAAGGATGGCTACACCTTC.